Below are 25 T cell receptor beta chains sequenced from a single sample in a study of T cell repertoires in aging, cancer and after chemotherapy. The template was genomic DNA from peripheral blood, not RNA. Multiplex touch-down PCR with TRB-A/B primers amplified rearranged V-D-J TRB sequences. TCRdb used MiXCR to reprocess the multiplex PCR reads, holding one entry per CDR3 protein. Of some 5,400 distinct CDR3 sequences listed, 33% are singletons. The specimen was blood. The receptors originated from a human donor with a blood cancer.

This chain links TRBV19 with TRBJ1-1; D might be TRBD1 (6 bases). Trimming took off 2 bases at V and 6 bases at J, with 10 bases between the two ends. Germline CDR1 is LNHDA and CDR2 is SQIVND (reference sequence). The CDR3 covers 13 residues. The CDR3 loop reads CASSIREGAEAFF. In DNA, the CDR3 is TGTGCCAGTAGTATACGTGAGGGGGCTGAAGCTTTCTTT.

This clonotype was found a few times. The chain recombines TRBV19 with TRBJ1-4; D remains unclear. The CDR3 totals 15 residues. With 3 bases removed from V and 10 bases from J, the gap between germline ends came to 18 bases. Germline V gene sequence: CDR1 LNHDA, CDR2 SQIVND (reference sequence). The CDR3 coding sequence is TGTGCCAGTAGTATTATCGACACGTCTGAGGTAAAACTGTTTTTT. This sequence encodes CASSIIDTSEVKLFF.

This sequence joins TRBV28 and TRBJ1-6; 8 nucleotides align to TRBD1. The V and J ends lost 2 bases and 9 bases, in that order; junction bases with no gene match: 6. This CDR3 is 15 amino acids long. The germline CDR1 and CDR2 sequences are MDHEN and SYDVKM. The CDR3 region has the DNA TGTGCCAGCAGTTTAGGGCAGGGGGCAGGTTCACCCCTCCACTTT. This translates into CASSLGQGAGSPLHF.

This clonotype was detected only a few times. This chain uses TRBV19 with TRBJ1-6; 7 positions match TRBD1. Germline loops: CDR1 LNHDA, CDR2 SQIVND (reference sequence). This CDR3 is built from 15 residues. V shed 2 bases, J shed 9 bases, and the junction held 7 bases outside the gene matches. Here the CDR3 DNA reads TGTGCCAGTAGTATATGGAGGGGGCGCTTTTCACCCCTCCACTTT. Translating gives CASSIWRGRFSPLHF.

V usage is TRBV19 and J usage is TRBJ2-7; 9 nucleotides agree with TRBD1. Germline V CDR1 and CDR2: LNHDA, SQIVND (reference sequence). The CDR3 consists of 15 residues. V trimming: 3 bases; J trimming: 0 bases; junction bases outside the gene matches: 3. In DNA form, the CDR3 reads TGTGCCAGTAGTATCGGGACAGGGAGCTCCTACGAGCAGTACTTC. It translates to CASSIGTGSSYEQYF.

The gene calls are TRBV4-1 and TRBJ2-7; D gene unclear. The CDR3 is 15 residues long. V lost 3 bases and J lost 0, with 12 bases in between. Germline values: CDR1 MGHRA, CDR2 YSYEKL. In DNA, the CDR3 is TGCGCCAGCAGCCAGCTATCGACCGTCTCCTACGAGCAGTACTTC. It translates to CASSQLSTVSYEQYF.

Concerning this clonotype: No DNA is shown, since the ends of the CDR3 on it are uncertain; the CDR3 is the one TCRdb lists. The chain is built from TRBV30 and TRBJ2-7; TRBD2, the table's D call, was not compared with the DNA. The length of the CDR3 is 24 amino acids, counting both ends. Per germline, CDR1 GTSNPN and CDR2 SVGIG (reference sequence). CDR3 protein: CAWRLRDSLSGANVLTFGAGEQYF.

The sample holds one count of this clonotype. This rearrangement joins TRBV5-6 to TRBJ2-5; D is perhaps TRBD2 (6 bases). This CDR3 region has 16 residues. CDR1 and CDR2 (germline): SGHDT, YYEEEE. The V end lost 4 bases, the J end lost 5 bases, and 21 bases lay between the germline ends. CDR3 sequence reads: CASSQDQLTGGETQYF. The CDR3 nucleotides are TGTGCCAGCAGCCAAGATCAGCTAACTGGGGGGGAGACCCAGTACTTC.

This clonotype was seen a handful of times. The rearrangement links TRBV6-5 to TRBJ2-7, with D perhaps TRBD1 (6 bases). Trimming cost V 3 bases and J 6 bases, with 24 bases left between them. CDR1 and CDR2 from the germline V gene are MNHEY and SVGAGI. The CDR3 is 17 residues long. The chain's CDR3 is CASSYGSRGRGSSEQYF. The CDR3 DNA follows: TGTGCCAGCAGTTATGGCTCCCGGGGCAGGGGCAGTTCCGAGCAGTACTTC.

The chain employs TRBV6-5 and TRBJ1-1; perhaps TRBD1 as D (6 bases). The ends were cut back, 2 bases at V and 0 bases at J, with 22 bases in the middle. Germline V lookup: CDR1 MNHEY, CDR2 SVGAGI. The CDR3 is 19 amino acids. The CDR3 is CASSYPIPRRGAVNTEAFF. CDR3 bases: TGTGCCAGCAGTTACCCCATCCCTCGGCGGGGGGCGGTGAACACTGAAGCTTTCTTT.

The V and J genes are TRBV20-1 and TRBJ1-5, with 8 bases that match TRBD1. V lost 0 bases, J lost 6 bases, and 4 bases stayed unmatched. This CDR3 comprises 14 residues. Germline V gene lookup returns CDR1 DFQATT and CDR2 SNEGSKA (reference sequence). This CDR3 reads CSAREDRESQPQHF. The DNA for the CDR3 is TGCAGTGCTAGAGAGGACAGGGAGAGTCAGCCCCAGCATTTT.

This clonotype is judged medium-sized (0.01 to 0.1%). V is TRBV6-1 and J is TRBJ2-3, with 7 nucleotides matching TRBD1. The CDR3 has 14 amino acids. The trim removed 5 bases at V and 2 bases at J, leaving 4 bases unmatched. CDR1 is MNHNS and CDR2 is SASEGT in the germline V gene. The CDR3 here is CASSFDRATDTQYF. CDR3 DNA sequence: TGTGCCAGCAGTTTCGACAGGGCCACAGATACGCAGTATTTT.

In this sample, this clonotype turned up once. J is TRBJ1-2 and V is TRBV7-2; 11 bases are a match to TRBD1. Germline values: CDR1 SGHTA, CDR2 FQGNSA. V shed 5 bases, J shed 7 bases, and the junction held 9 bases outside the gene matches. This CDR3 has 15 amino acids. In DNA, the CDR3 is TGTGCCAGCAGCCAAGAGAAGGACAGGGGGCCTGGCTACACCTTC. It encodes CASSQEKDRGPGYTF.

This clonotype has a handful of counts. The chain combines TRBV30 with TRBJ1-5; 8 positions match TRBD1. CDR1 and CDR2 (germline): GTSNPN, SVGIG (reference sequence). The CDR3 totals 14 residues. V was pared by 0 bases and J by 6 bases, with 4 bases of the junction left unmatched. CDR3 DNA: TGTGCCTGGAGTGTACTGACAGGGGTTCAGCCCCAGCATTTT. This codes for CAWSVLTGVQPQHF.

Comment on this clonotype: Possible read error: a much larger clone is one base away. This chain uses TRBV6-1 with TRBJ1-2; TRBD1 matches 7 bases. The V and J ends lost 6 bases and 3 bases, in that order; junction bases with no gene match: 4. The CDR3 consists of 13 residues. Germline lookup yields CDR1 MNHNS and CDR2 SASEGT. The CDR3: CASRMTGYYGYTF. CDR3 DNA sequence: TGTGCCAGCAGAATGACAGGGTACTATGGCTACACCTTC.

V usage is TRBV20-1 and J usage is TRBJ2-2, with TRBD2 matching over 13 bases. This CDR3 is 16 amino acids long. With V trimmed by 5 bases and J by 5 bases, 8 bases remained unmatched. CDR1 is DFQATT, CDR2 SNEGSKA, per germline (reference sequence). The CDR3 sequence: CSASRLAGGPTGELFF. The CDR3 nucleotides read TGCAGTGCTTCCAGACTAGCGGGGGGACCTACCGGGGAGCTGTTTTTT.

J is TRBJ2-1 and V is TRBV12-3 or TRBV12-4; 7 nucleotides line up with TRBD2. This CDR3 comprises 17 residues. The V and J ends lost 4 bases and 2 bases, in that order; junction bases with no gene match: 11. The CDR3 loop reads CASSSSSGGGPYNEQFF. The CDR3 nucleotides are TGTGCCAGCAGTTCCTCCTCGGGCGGGGGACCCTACAATGAGCAGTTCTTC.

This clonotype was observed a handful of times. The genes are TRBV5-4 and TRBJ2-3; no reliable D call. The length of the CDR3 is 15 residues. Per germline, CDR1 SGHNT and CDR2 YYREEE (reference sequence). The V gene lost 4 bases and the J gene lost 0 bases, with 12 bases spanning the gap. In DNA, the CDR3 is TGTGCCAGCAGCCAATACTTTAAGAGCACAGATACGCAGTATTTT. The encoded protein is CASSQYFKSTDTQYF.

Only a few counts were recorded for this clonotype. This rearrangement joins TRBV7-2 to TRBJ2-5, with D perhaps TRBD1 (6 bases). V was clipped by 5 bases and J by 5 bases, with 21 bases between them. This CDR3 contains 16 residues. Germline values: CDR1 SGHTA, CDR2 FQGNSA. CDR3 in DNA: TGTGCCAGCAGCCAAGGGGGATCCATAGCGAGGGAGACCCAGTACTTC. It is translated as CASSQGGSIARETQYF.

The CDR3 bases are TGCGCCAGCAGCCAAGCTTCAGGGGGGGGCTCCTACAATGAGCAGTTCTTC. This gives the protein CASSQASGGGSYNEQFF. The J gene is TRBJ2-1, the V gene TRBV4-3; D is tentatively TRBD1 or TRBD2 (7 bases each). The CDR3 extends over 17 amino acids. The germline gives CDR1 LGHNA, CDR2 YSLEER. Trimming pared 1 base from V and 0 bases from J, leaving 13 bases between.

By frequency in the sample, this clonotype is large (0.1 to 1%). The chain links TRBV5-1 to TRBJ2-6; 9 nucleotides match TRBD1. Germline assignment: CDR1 SGHRS and CDR2 YFSETQ. V lost 3 bases and J lost 0; bases outside the gene matches: 4. The CDR3 runs to 17 residues. In DNA form, the CDR3 reads TGCGCCAGCAGCTCCGGGACAGGGTTCTCTGGGGCCAACGTCCTGACTTTC. It encodes CASSSGTGFSGANVLTF.

CDR3 residues: CASRLGQGGGQETQYF. CDR3 nucleotides: TGTGCCAGCAGACTAGGACAGGGGGGGGGTCAAGAGACCCAGTACTTC. The rearrangement links TRBV12-3 or TRBV12-4 to TRBJ2-5, with 10 positions matching TRBD1. The V gene end was trimmed by 6 bases and the J gene end by 2 bases; junction bases not matched to a gene: 9. The CDR3 spans 16 residues.

This clonotype has more than one count but fewer than ten. The CDR3 DNA is TGTGCCAGCAGCCCTGCCCTCGAGCAGTACTTC. It specifies CASSPALEQYF. The gene calls are TRBV6-6 and TRBJ2-7, with D unresolved. Germline lookup yields CDR1 MNHNY and CDR2 SVGAGI (reference sequence). Trimming cost V 6 bases and J 6 bases, with 9 bases left between them. CDR3 length: 11 residues.

By sample fraction, this clonotype is medium-sized. The chain combines TRBV6-5 with TRBJ1-6; D is possibly TRBD1 (6 bases). Germline V gene data show CDR1 as MNHEY and CDR2 as SVGAGI. V was pared by 0 bases and J by 10 bases, with 16 bases between. This CDR3 is built from 16 residues. In nucleotides, the CDR3 is TGTGCCAGCAGTTACTCTTGGACAGCCATCCGATCACCCCTCCACTTT. As protein: CASSYSWTAIRSPLHF.

This clonotype was observed a handful of times. This rearrangement joins TRBV12-3 or TRBV12-4 to TRBJ1-3; no clear D gene. V lost 7 bases, J lost 0 bases, and 7 bases lay in between. The CDR3 covers 13 residues. The CDR3 DNA reads TGTGCCAGCACTCAGAACTCTGGAAACACCATATATTTT. This codes for CASTQNSGNTIYF.